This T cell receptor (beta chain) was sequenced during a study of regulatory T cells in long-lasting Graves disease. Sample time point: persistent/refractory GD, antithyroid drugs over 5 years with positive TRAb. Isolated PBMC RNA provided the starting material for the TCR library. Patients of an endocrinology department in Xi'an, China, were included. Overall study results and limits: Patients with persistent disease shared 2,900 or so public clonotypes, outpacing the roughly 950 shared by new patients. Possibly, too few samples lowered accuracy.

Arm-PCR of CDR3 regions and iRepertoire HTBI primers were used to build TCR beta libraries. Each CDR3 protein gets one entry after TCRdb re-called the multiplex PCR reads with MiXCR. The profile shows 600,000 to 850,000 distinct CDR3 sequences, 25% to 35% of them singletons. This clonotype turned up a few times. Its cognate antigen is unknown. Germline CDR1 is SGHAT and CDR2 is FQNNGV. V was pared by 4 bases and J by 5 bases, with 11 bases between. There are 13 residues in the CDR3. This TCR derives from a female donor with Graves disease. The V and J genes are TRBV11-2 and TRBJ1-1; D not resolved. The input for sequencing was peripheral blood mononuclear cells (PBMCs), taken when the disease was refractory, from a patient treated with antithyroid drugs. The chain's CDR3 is CASSWGFRTEAFF. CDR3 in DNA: TGTGCCAGCAGCTGGGGATTTCGGACTGAAGCTTTCTTT.